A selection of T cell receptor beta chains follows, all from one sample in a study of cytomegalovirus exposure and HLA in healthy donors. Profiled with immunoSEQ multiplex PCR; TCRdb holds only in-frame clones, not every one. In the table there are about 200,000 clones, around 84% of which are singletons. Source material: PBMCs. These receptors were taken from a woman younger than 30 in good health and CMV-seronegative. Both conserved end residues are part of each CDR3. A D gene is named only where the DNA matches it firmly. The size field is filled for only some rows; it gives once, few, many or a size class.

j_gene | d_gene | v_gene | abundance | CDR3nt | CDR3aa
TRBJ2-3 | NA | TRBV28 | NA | TGTGCCAGCGGCAGGAGGCGGACAGATACGCAGTATTTT | CASGRRRTDTQYF
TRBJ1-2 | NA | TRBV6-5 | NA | TGTGCCAGCACCCTACGGGGTTATGGCTACACCTTC | CASTLRGYGYTF
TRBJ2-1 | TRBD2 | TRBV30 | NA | TGTGCCTGGAGTGTACTCGGGGGGGTCGATGAGCAGTTCTTC | CAWSVLGGVDEQFF
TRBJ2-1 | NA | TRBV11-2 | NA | TGTGCCAGCAGCTTAAGTTATCTGGTACAGGGCAAGTTCTTC | CASSLSYLVQGKFF
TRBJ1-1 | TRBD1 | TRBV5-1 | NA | TGCGCCAGCCACAGGGGCGGCACTGAAGCTTTCTTT | CASHRGGTEAFF
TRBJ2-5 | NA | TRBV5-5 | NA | TGTGCCAGCGACTTGGGGAGGACCCAGTACTTC | CASDLGRTQYF
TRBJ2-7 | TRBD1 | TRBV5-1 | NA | TGCGCCAGCAGCCGACTCGGGGACAGGGCAAACGAGCAGTACTTC | CASSRLGDRANEQYF
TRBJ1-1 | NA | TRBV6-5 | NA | TGTGCCAGCAGTTACCGACAGAACACTGAAGCTTTCTTT | CASSYRQNTEAFF
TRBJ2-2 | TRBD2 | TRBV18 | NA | TGTGCCAGCTCACCGAGAACTAGCGGGGATCCCGGGGAGCTGTTTTTT | CASSPRTSGDPGELFF
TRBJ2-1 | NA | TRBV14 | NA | TGTGCCAGCAGCCAGTGGGGACAAAACAATGAGCAGTTCTTC | CASSQWGQNNEQFF
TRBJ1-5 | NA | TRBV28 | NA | TGTGCCAGCAGGGCCAGCAATCAGCCCCAGCATTTT | CASRASNQPQHF
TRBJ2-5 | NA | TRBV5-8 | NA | TGTGCCAGCAGCTTGTTGCAGGGGTGGCCCGAGACCCAGTACTTC | CASSLLQGWPETQYF
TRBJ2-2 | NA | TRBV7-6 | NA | TGTGCCAGCAGCCATTACACCGGGGAGCTGTTTTTT | CASSHYTGELFF
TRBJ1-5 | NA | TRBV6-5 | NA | TGTGCCAGCAGTGAGACAGATAATCAGCCCCAGCATTTT | CASSETDNQPQHF
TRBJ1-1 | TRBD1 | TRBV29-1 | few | TGCAGCGTATTAACAGGGGAAAGGAACACTGAAGCTTTCTTT | CSVLTGERNTEAFF
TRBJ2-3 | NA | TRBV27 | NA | TGTGCCAGCGGGTGGGACATAGGTTACACAGATACGCAGTATTTT | CASGWDIGYTDTQYF
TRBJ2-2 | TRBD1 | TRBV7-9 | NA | TGTGCCAGCAGCCTCGACAGGGACCACACCGGGGAGCTGTTTTTT | CASSLDRDHTGELFF
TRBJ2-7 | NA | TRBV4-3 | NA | TGCGCCAGCAGCCAAGACAGGGGAGTCTCCTACGAGCAGTACTTC | CASSQDRGVSYEQYF
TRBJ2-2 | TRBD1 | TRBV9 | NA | TGTGCCAGCAGCGTCTCGGACAGGGGCACCGGGGAGCTGTTTTTT | CASSVSDRGTGELFF
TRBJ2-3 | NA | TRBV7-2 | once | TGTGCCAGCAGCTTAGCAGGAGGCCTGGACTTAGGCACAGATACGCAGTATTTT | CASSLAGGLDLGTDTQYF
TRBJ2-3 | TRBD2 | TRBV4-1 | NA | TGCGCCAGCAGCCAAGTTAGGCTAGCGGGGGATAATACAGATACGCAGTATTTT | CASSQVRLAGDNTDTQYF
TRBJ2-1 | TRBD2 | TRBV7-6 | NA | TGTGCCAGCAGCTTGACTAGCGGGAAAGGCAATGAGCAGTTCTTC | CASSLTSGKGNEQFF
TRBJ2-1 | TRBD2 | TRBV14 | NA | TGTGCCAGCAGCCAAGATGGGACTAGCGGGAGGGAGATAGGCAATGAGCAGTTCTTC | CASSQDGTSGREIGNEQFF
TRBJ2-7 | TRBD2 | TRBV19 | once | TGTGCCAGTAGTACATTTCCCGGGGAGGGGCGGAGCTACGAGCAGTACTTC | CASSTFPGEGRSYEQYF
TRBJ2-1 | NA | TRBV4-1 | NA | TGCGCCAGCAGCCGGACTATCTACAATGAGCAGTTCTTC | CASSRTIYNEQFF
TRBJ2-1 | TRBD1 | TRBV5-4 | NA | TGTGCCAGCAGCGAGCGGACAGGCTACAATGAGCAGTTCTTC | CASSERTGYNEQFF
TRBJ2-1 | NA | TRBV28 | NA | TGTGCCAGCAGCCTTAGGGGGAATGAGCAGTTCTTC | CASSLRGNEQFF
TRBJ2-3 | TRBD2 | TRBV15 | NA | TGTGCCACCAGCAGAAGCGGGAGAACAGATACGCAGTATTTT | CATSRSGRTDTQYF
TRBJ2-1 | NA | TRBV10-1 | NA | TGCGCCAGCAGTGACAGGGAGGATGAGCAGTTCTTC | CASSDREDEQFF
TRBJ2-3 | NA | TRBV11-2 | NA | TGTGCCAGCAGCTTCCTCTACGATACGCAGTATTTT | CASSFLYDTQYF
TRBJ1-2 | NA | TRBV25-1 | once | TGTGCCAGCAGTGGCCCAAATGGCCGGAGGTATGGCTACACCTTC | CASSGPNGRRYGYTF
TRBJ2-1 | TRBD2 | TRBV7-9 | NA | TGTGCCAGCAGCTCGATAGCGGGAGCCATGCTGGATGAGCAGTTCTTC | CASSSIAGAMLDEQFF
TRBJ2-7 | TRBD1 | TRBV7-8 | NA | TGTGCCAGCAGCCTGGACAGGGGAGGACTCTACGAGCAGTACTTC | CASSLDRGGLYEQYF
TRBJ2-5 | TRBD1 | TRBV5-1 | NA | TGCGCCAGCAGCTTGGCGACAGGGGCCGGAGAGACCCAGTACTTC | CASSLATGAGETQYF
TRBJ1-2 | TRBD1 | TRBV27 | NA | TGTGCCAGCAGACCTTCCCCGGGACAGGGGGCGGTCGGTTATGGCTACACCTTC | CASRPSPGQGAVGYGYTF
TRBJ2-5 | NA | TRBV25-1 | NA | TGTGCCAGCAGCGATACTAGCCGTGGGTGGGAGACCCAGTACTTC | CASSDTSRGWETQYF
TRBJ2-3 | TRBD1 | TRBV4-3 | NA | TGCGCCAGCAGCCAAGATCGGACAGGGGGTACAGATACGCAGTATTTT | CASSQDRTGGTDTQYF
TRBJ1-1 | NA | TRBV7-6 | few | TGTGCCAGCAGCTTAGGGCAGGCCAATGAAGCTTTCTTT | CASSLGQANEAFF
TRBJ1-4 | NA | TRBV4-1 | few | TGCGCCAGCAGCCATCCAACGGGGGTTGTTGAAAAACTGTTTTTT | CASSHPTGVVEKLFF
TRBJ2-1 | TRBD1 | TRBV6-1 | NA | TGTGCCAGCAGTACCGGGACAGTTAACAATGAGCAGTTCTTC | CASSTGTVNNEQFF
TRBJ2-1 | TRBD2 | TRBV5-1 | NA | TGCGCCAGCAGAAATATAGCGGGCGGAGGGGTGAATGAGCAGTTCTTC | CASRNIAGGGVNEQFF
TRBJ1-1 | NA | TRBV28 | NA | TGTGCCAGCAGTTCCTATCCCGGACCTCGAGGAGGCACTGAAGCTTTCTTT | CASSSYPGPRGGTEAFF